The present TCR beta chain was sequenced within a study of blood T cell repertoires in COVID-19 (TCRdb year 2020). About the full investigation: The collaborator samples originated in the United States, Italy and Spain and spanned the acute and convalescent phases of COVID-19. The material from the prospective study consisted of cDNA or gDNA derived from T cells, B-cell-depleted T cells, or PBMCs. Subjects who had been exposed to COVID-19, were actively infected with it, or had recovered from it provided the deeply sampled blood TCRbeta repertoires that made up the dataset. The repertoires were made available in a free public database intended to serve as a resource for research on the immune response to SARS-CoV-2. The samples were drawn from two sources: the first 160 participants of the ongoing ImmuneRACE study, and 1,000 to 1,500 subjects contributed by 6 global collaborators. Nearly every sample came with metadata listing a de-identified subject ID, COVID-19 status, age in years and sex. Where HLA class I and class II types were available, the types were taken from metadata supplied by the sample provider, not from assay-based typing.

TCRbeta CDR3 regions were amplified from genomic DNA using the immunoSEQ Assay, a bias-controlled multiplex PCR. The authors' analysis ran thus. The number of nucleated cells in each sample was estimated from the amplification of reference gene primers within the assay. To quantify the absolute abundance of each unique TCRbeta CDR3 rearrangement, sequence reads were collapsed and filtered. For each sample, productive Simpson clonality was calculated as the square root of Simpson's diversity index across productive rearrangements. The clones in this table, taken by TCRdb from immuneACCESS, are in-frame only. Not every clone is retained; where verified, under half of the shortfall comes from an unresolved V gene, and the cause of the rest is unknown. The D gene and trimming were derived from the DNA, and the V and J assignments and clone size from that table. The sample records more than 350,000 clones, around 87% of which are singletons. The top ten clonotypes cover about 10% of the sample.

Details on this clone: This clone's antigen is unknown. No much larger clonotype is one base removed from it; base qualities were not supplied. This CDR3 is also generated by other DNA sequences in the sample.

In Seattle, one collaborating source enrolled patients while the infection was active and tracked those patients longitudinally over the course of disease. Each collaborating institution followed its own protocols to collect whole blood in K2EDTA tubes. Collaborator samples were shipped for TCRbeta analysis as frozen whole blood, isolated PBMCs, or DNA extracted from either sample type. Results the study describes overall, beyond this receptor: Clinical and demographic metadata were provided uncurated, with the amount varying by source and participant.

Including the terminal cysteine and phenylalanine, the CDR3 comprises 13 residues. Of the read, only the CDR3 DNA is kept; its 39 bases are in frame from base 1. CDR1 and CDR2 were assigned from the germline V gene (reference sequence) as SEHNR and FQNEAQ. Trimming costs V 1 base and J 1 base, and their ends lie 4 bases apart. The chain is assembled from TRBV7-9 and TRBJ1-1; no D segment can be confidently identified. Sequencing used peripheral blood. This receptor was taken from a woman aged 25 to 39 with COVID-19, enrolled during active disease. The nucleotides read TGTGCCAGCAGCTTAGAAGCGAACACTGAAGCTTTCTTT. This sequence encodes CASSLEANTEAFF.